The 10 T cell receptor beta chains in this list originate from one sample, sequenced in a study of cytomegalovirus exposure and HLA in healthy donors. Clones were read by immunoSEQ multiplex PCR, and TCRdb kept only the in-frame ones, dropping some. The sample has some 130,000 clones; approximately 84% are singletons. Specimen: PBMCs. Receptors were obtained from a young man in good health and CMV-seropositive.

V and J are TRBV6-1 and TRBJ1-2; TRBD1 might be the D (5 bases). The germline V and J ends were trimmed by 10 bases and 0 bases, with 12 bases remaining between them. The CDR3 is 13 residues long. Germline CDR1 reads MNHNS; CDR2 reads SASEGT. DNA for the CDR3: TGTGCCATCGACAGTGGCGCTAACTATGGCTACACCTTC. The encoded protein is CAIDSGANYGYTF.

The chain couples TRBV7-9 to TRBJ2-5; the match to TRBD2 covers 11 bases. The length of the CDR3 is 14 residues. V was clipped by 5 bases and J by 6 bases; unmatched bases: 5. The V gene's germline CDR1 is SEHNR and CDR2 FQNEAQ (reference sequence). The DNA of the CDR3 is TGTGCCAGCAGCCTTAGCGGGGGGGTCAAGACCCAGTACTTC. Translated, it gives CASSLSGGVKTQYF.

This sequence joins TRBV7-8 and TRBJ1-2, with no clear D. The CDR3 spans 13 residues. The germline CDR1 and CDR2 sequences are SGHVS and FQNEAQ. V gave up 1 base and J gave up 2 bases, with 5 bases separating them. CDR3 nucleotides: TGTGCCAGCAGCTTAGATCTGAACTATGGCTACACCTTC. It encodes CASSLDLNYGYTF.

The V gene is TRBV2, the J gene TRBJ2-4, with TRBD1 as a possible D gene (5 bases). This CDR3 has 15 amino acids. Germline CDR1 reads SNHLY; CDR2 reads FYNNEI. The V and J ends lost 8 bases and 0 bases respectively, with 14 bases between them. CDR3 bases: TGTGCCAGCGCCCGACAGACGTTAGCCAAAAACATTCAGTACTTC. Translating gives CASARQTLAKNIQYF.

The chain links TRBV19 to TRBJ2-7; 7 bases are a match to TRBD2. From germline, CDR1 is LNHDA and CDR2 SQIVND (reference sequence). The CDR3 totals 14 residues. The trim removed 8 bases at V and 1 base at J, leaving 8 bases unmatched. As DNA, the CDR3 is TGTGCCAGTTGCTGCCCTAGCGGATCCTACGAGCAGTACTTC. Translated: CASCCPSGSYEQYF. The full variable domain, rest sourced from reference TRBV19 and TRBJ2-7, is DGGITQSPKYLFRKEGQNVTLSCEQNLNHDAMYWYRQDPGQGLRLIYYSQIVNDFQKGDIAEGYSVSREKKESFPLTVTSAQKNPTAFYLCASCCPSGSYEQYFGPGTRLTVT.

V gene TRBV14 combines with J gene TRBJ2-1; unclear D gene. The length of the CDR3 is 15 residues. Germline CDR1 reads SGHDN; CDR2 reads FVKESK. The V and J ends lost 2 bases and 3 bases respectively, with 11 bases between them. The CDR3 loop is CASSQRRWSYNEQFF. The DNA for the CDR3 is TGTGCCAGCAGCCAAAGGCGTTGGAGCTACAATGAGCAGTTCTTC.

This rearrangement joins TRBV2 to TRBJ2-3; D ambiguous. The CDR3 runs to 14 residues. The V gene's germline CDR1 is SNHLY and CDR2 FYNNEI. Trimming left V 6 bases short and J 4 bases short, with 14 bases between. The CDR3 sequence is CASRVGPVSDTQYF. CDR3 DNA: TGTGCCAGCAGGGTCGGTCCCGTTTCAGATACGCAGTATTTT. Complete variable domain (other parts from reference TRBV2 and TRBJ2-3): EPEVTQTPSHQVTQMGQEVILRCVPISNHLYFYWYRQILGQKVEFLVSFYNNEISEKSEIFDDQFSVERPDGSNFTLKIRSTKLEDSAMYFCASRVGPVSDTQYFGPGTRLTVL.

Note on this clone: This sample includes further DNA sequences coding for the same CDR3. The chain has TRBV9 and TRBJ2-7; 9 positions match TRBD2. The CDR3 covers 14 residues. Per the germline V gene, CDR1 is SGDLS and CDR2 is YYNGEE. With 0 bases clipped from V and 6 bases from J, the junction kept 4 bases outside the gene matches. The CDR3 spells CASSVVPAGGEQYF. The CDR3 coding sequence is TGTGCCAGCAGCGTAGTCCCAGCGGGAGGCGAGCAGTACTTC.

The V and J genes are TRBV2 and TRBJ2-2; a weak D match, TRBD1 (5 bases). Trimming took 5 bases from V and 1 from J, leaving 11 bases between them. The CDR3 spans 15 residues. Germline CDR1 SNHLY, CDR2 FYNNEI. The CDR3 DNA is TGTGCCAGCAGTAAAGGGGCCAGGAACACCGGGGAGCTGTTTTTT. Its translation is CASSKGARNTGELFF.

This clone has more than one count but fewer than ten. The genes are TRBV25-1 and TRBJ1-6; D is possibly TRBD1 (6 bases). V was pared by 4 bases and J by 6 bases, with 13 bases between. The CDR3 spans 15 residues. CDR1 MGHDK and CDR2 SYGVNS come from the germline V gene. The CDR3 is CASSARQAGNSPLHF. CDR3 bases: TGTGCCAGCAGTGCACGACAGGCGGGTAATTCACCCCTCCACTTT.